One sample yielded the 14 T cell receptor beta chains listed below, sequenced in a study of cytomegalovirus exposure and HLA in healthy donors. Primers: 60 Vbeta forward and 13 Jbeta reverse. Here immunoSEQ multiplex PCR was the method, and the copy in TCRdb shows in-frame clones only, minus some. The sample has around 94,000 clones; 78% are singletons. Sequences were obtained from PBMCs. These receptor sequences come from a male donor in good health and CMV-seropositive.

This chain uses TRBV2 with TRBJ2-7; D may be TRBD2 (7 bases). Germline V gene sequence: CDR1 SNHLY, CDR2 FYNNEI. The CDR3 has 15 residues. V was trimmed by 1 base and J by 4 bases, leaving 14 bases between them. CDR3 sequence (DNA): TGTGCCAGCAGTGAAGGGGGGGGGCGCAGGTACGAGCAGTACTTC. Its translation: CASSEGGGRRYEQYF. Combining the CDR3 with reference TRBV2 and TRBJ2-7 gives the whole variable domain EPEVTQTPSHQVTQMGQEVILRCVPISNHLYFYWYRQILGQKVEFLVSFYNNEISEKSEIFDDQFSVERPDGSNFTLKIRSTKLEDSAMYFCASSEGGGRRYEQYFGPGTRLTVT.

The V gene is TRBV30, the J gene TRBJ2-1; possible D gene TRBD2, 7 bases. Germline CDR1 GTSNPN, CDR2 SVGIG (reference sequence). The CDR3 sequence is 15 residues long. Trimming left V 2 bases short and J 8 bases short, with 19 bases between. CDR3 amino acids: CAWSPLGAGDHEQFF. CDR3 DNA sequence: TGTGCCTGGAGTCCCCTGGGGGCGGGAGACCATGAGCAGTTCTTC.

The V gene is TRBV9, the J gene TRBJ2-7; 7 positions agree with TRBD1. The V and J ends lost 3 bases and 3 bases, in that order; junction bases with no gene match: 9. Germline CDR1 SGDLS, CDR2 YYNGEE. The CDR3 contains 15 residues. The CDR3 is CASSANRGRHYEQYF. The CDR3 region has the DNA TGTGCCAGCAGCGCGAACAGGGGTAGGCACTACGAGCAGTACTTC.

The chain uses TRBV28 and TRBJ2-1, with 13 bases fitting TRBD2. The CDR3 is 16 residues long. Trimming at V came to 6 bases and at J to 5 bases, leaving 7 bases not matched to a gene. CDR1 is MDHEN, CDR2 SYDVKM, per germline. In DNA, the CDR3 is TGTGCCAGCAGCTACCAACTAGCGGGGGGGAACAATGAGCAGTTCTTC. It translates to CASSYQLAGGNNEQFF.

The chain recombines TRBV5-6 with TRBJ1-4; 7 positions agree with TRBD1. The junction had 16 bases not matched to a gene; V was cut back by 5 bases and J by 6 bases. The germline gives CDR1 SGHDT, CDR2 YYEEEE. CDR3 length equals 17 residues. CDR3 in amino acids: CASSLTITGTAYEKLFF. The CDR3 DNA sequence: TGTGCCAGCAGTTTAACGATCACCGGGACAGCGTATGAAAAACTGTTTTTT.

The V gene is TRBV20-1, the J gene TRBJ1-5; TRBD1 might be the D (5 bases). The CDR3 contains 11 residues. Germline V gene data show CDR1 as DFQATT and CDR2 as SNEGSKA (reference sequence). The V end was cut by 1 base, the J end by 10 bases, with 8 bases between. CDR3 protein: CSARAGNPQHF. The CDR3, as DNA: TGCAGTGCTAGAGCAGGGAACCCCCAGCATTTT.

This clone was seen only once. V and J are TRBV5-1 and TRBJ2-2, with 14 bases identical to TRBD2. CDR1 and CDR2 (germline): SGHRS, YFSETQ. Trimming removed 0 bases from V and 4 bases from J; junction bases left unmatched: 2. This CDR3 spans 17 amino acids. CDR3 bases: TGCGCCAGCAGCTTGGCCGGGACTAGCGGGGGCACCGGGGAGCTGTTTTTT. This encodes CASSLAGTSGGTGELFF.

This chain connects TRBV29-1 to TRBJ2-1, with D possibly matching TRBD2 (7 bases). The germline V and J ends were trimmed by 4 bases and 4 bases, with 14 bases remaining between them. This CDR3 is 14 amino acids long. Germline V gene data show CDR1 as SQVTM and CDR2 as ANQGSEA. The CDR3 is CSVVFGGPYNEQFF. CDR3 in DNA: TGCAGCGTTGTATTCGGGGGGCCTTACAATGAGCAGTTCTTC.

J is TRBJ2-1 and V is TRBV7-9; 8 bases fit TRBD2. CDR1 SEHNR and CDR2 FQNEAQ come from the germline V gene (reference sequence). Trimming cost V 7 bases and J 5 bases; bases outside gene matches: 10. This CDR3 spans 15 amino acids. The CDR3, as DNA: TGTGCCAGCACCCCGGGGCTAGCGGGTAACAATGAGCAGTTCTTC. It yields the protein CASTPGLAGNNEQFF.

Details on this clone: An end of the junction differs from the germline gene, which may be a read error. The V and J genes are TRBV9 and TRBJ1-2; D gene ambiguous. The germline V gene encodes CDR1 SGDLS and CDR2 YYNGEE. The CDR3 runs to 13 residues. The CDR3 sequence is CASSVGVNHGYTF. As DNA, the CDR3 is TGTGCCAGCAGCGTTGGAGTTAACCATGGCTACACCTTC.

The chain combines TRBV28 with TRBJ1-5; D is unclear. V lost 6 bases and J 4 bases, leaving 7 bases between the germline ends. Germline-derived CDR1 and CDR2 are MDHEN and SYDVKM. The CDR3 totals 12 residues. The CDR3 protein is CASRASNQPQHF. CDR3 coding DNA: TGTGCCAGCAGGGCCTCGAATCAGCCCCAGCATTTT.

The CDR3 DNA reads as TGTGCCAGTAGTATGGGAGGCTCGGACGAGCAGTACTTC. Translating gives CASSMGGSDEQYF. The J gene is TRBJ2-7, the V gene TRBV19, with D perhaps TRBD2 (6 bases). The V gene lost 3 bases and the J gene lost 5 bases, with 11 bases spanning the gap. This CDR3 comprises 13 residues. Germline CDR1 LNHDA, CDR2 SQIVND (reference sequence). Looking up the rest from reference TRBV19 and TRBJ2-7 gives the full variable domain: DGGITQSPKYLFRKEGQNVTLSCEQNLNHDAMYWYRQDPGQGLRLIYYSQIVNDFQKGDIAEGYSVSREKKESFPLTVTSAQKNPTAFYLCASSMGGSDEQYFGPGTRLTVT.

V and J are TRBV2 and TRBJ2-1, with D possibly TRBD1 on 6 matching bases. The germline gives CDR1 SNHLY, CDR2 FYNNEI. The V end lost 4 bases, the J end lost 6 bases, and 16 bases lay between the germline ends. The CDR3 is 15 amino acids. This CDR3 reads CASSALLGGSNEQFF. The CDR3 DNA follows: TGTGCCAGCAGTGCGCTACTAGGGGGTTCCAATGAGCAGTTCTTC.

The gene calls are TRBV30 and TRBJ1-1; D remains ambiguous. Trimming stripped 3 bases from V and 5 bases from J, with 7 bases between. The V gene's germline CDR1 is GTSNPN and CDR2 SVGIG (reference sequence). The CDR3 is 11 amino acids. The CDR3 DNA is TGTGCCTGGAGGGGAGGGACTGAAGCTTTCTTT. It yields the protein CAWRGGTEAFF.